Listed below are T cell receptor beta chains from one sample, sequenced in a study of T cells after yellow fever vaccination. TCRdb re-called the 5' RACE reads through MiXCR, storing one row per CDR3 protein. The table records some 150,000 distinct CDR3 sequences, about a tenth of them present only once. The sample was CD8+ T cells sorted from PBMCs, taken 45 days after the yellow fever booster vaccination. The source is a man aged 18 to 29 who received the YFV17D yellow fever vaccine. The CDR3 runs from the conserved cysteine through the conserved F or W. A D gene is named only where the DNA matches it firmly. Clone size is given for some rows only: seen once, a few or many times, or a class if the clone is expanded.

CDR3 protein: CASSFGGDGTEAFF
CDR3 DNA: TGTGCCAGCTCGTTTGGAGGGGATGGGACTGAAGCTTTCTTT
V gene: TRBV12-3/TRBV12-4
J gene: TRBJ1-1
clone size: -
D gene: -

CDR3 protein: CAIRDRNNEQFF
CDR3 DNA: TGTGCCATCAGGGACAGGAACAATGAGCAGTTCTTC
V gene: TRBV10-3
J gene: TRBJ2-1
clone size: -
D gene: TRBD1

CDR3 protein: CASSQDSNEQFF
CDR3 DNA: TGTGCCAGCAGCCAGGACAGTAATGAGCAGTTCTTC
V gene: TRBV7-3
J gene: TRBJ2-1
clone size: -
D gene: -

CDR3 protein: CASSQDPSVNEQFF
CDR3 DNA: TGCGCCAGCAGCCAAGACCCCTCGGTGAATGAGCAGTTCTTC
V gene: TRBV4-1
J gene: TRBJ2-1
clone size: few
D gene: -

CDR3 protein: CATSSRRGVGETQYF
CDR3 DNA: TGTGCCACCAGCAGTCGGCGGGGGGTGGGGGAGACCCAGTACTTC
V gene: TRBV15
J gene: TRBJ2-5
clone size: few
D gene: TRBD2

CDR3 protein: CASSPEGFGAFF
CDR3 DNA: TGCGCCAGCAGCCCGGAGGGGTTCGGAGCTTTCTTT
V gene: TRBV5-1
J gene: TRBJ1-1
clone size: few
D gene: -

CDR3 protein: CASSDLKQGRDTQYF
CDR3 DNA: TGTGCCAGCAGCGATCTCAAACAGGGCCGGGATACGCAGTATTTT
V gene: TRBV6-2/TRBV6-3
J gene: TRBJ2-3
clone size: few
D gene: -

CDR3 protein: CASSLGGARMTDTQYF
CDR3 DNA: TGTGCCAGCAGCTTAGGGGGGGCCCGGATGACAGATACGCAGTATTTT
V gene: TRBV11-2
J gene: TRBJ2-3
clone size: many
D gene: -

CDR3 protein: CASSLGGTGTTSYEQYF
CDR3 DNA: TGCGCCAGCAGCTTGGGAGGAACCGGGACAACTTCCTACGAGCAGTACTTC
V gene: TRBV5-1
J gene: TRBJ2-7
clone size: many
D gene: -

CDR3 protein: CASSPSTGYNEQFF
CDR3 DNA: TGTGCCAGCAGTCCCTCGACAGGATACAATGAGCAGTTCTTC
V gene: TRBV28
J gene: TRBJ2-1
clone size: many
D gene: -

CDR3 protein: CASSFSSGGLFQETQYF
CDR3 DNA: TGTGCCAGCAGCTTTAGTAGCGGTGGGCTATTTCAAGAGACCCAGTACTTC
V gene: TRBV7-9
J gene: TRBJ2-5
clone size: -
D gene: -

CDR3 protein: CSARASRDGNYGYTF
CDR3 DNA: TGCAGTGCTAGAGCCTCCCGGGACGGGAACTATGGCTACACCTTC
V gene: TRBV20-1
J gene: TRBJ1-2
clone size: -
D gene: -

CDR3 protein: CASSSDSGNQLNIQYF
CDR3 DNA: TGTGCCAGCAGTTCAGACTCCGGGAATCAGCTCAACATTCAGTACTTC
V gene: TRBV12-3/TRBV12-4
J gene: TRBJ2-4
clone size: -
D gene: -

CDR3 protein: CATTTEAGAGQETQYF
CDR3 DNA: TGTGCCACCACCACCGAGGCGGGAGCGGGGCAAGAGACCCAGTACTTC
V gene: TRBV24-1
J gene: TRBJ2-5
clone size: many
D gene: TRBD2

CDR3 protein: CASSQMGGTEAFF
CDR3 DNA: TGCGCCAGCAGCCAAATGGGTGGCACTGAAGCTTTCTTT
V gene: TRBV4-1
J gene: TRBJ1-1
clone size: few
D gene: -

CDR3 protein: CSVGPDTGAFDYGYTF
CDR3 DNA: TGCAGCGTTGGACCTGATACAGGGGCCTTCGACTATGGCTACACCTTC
V gene: TRBV29-1
J gene: TRBJ1-2
clone size: many
D gene: TRBD1

CDR3 protein: CASGHGQGQNTEAFF
CDR3 DNA: TGTGCCAGCGGGCACGGACAGGGTCAAAACACTGAAGCTTTCTTT
V gene: TRBV7-6
J gene: TRBJ1-1
clone size: -
D gene: TRBD1

CDR3 protein: CSVDAGRGSGGELFF
CDR3 DNA: TGCAGCGTTGACGCGGGCAGGGGGAGCGGCGGGGAGCTGTTTTTT
V gene: TRBV29-1
J gene: TRBJ2-2
clone size: few
D gene: TRBD1

CDR3 protein: CASTVSASGVVDTQYF
CDR3 DNA: TGTGCCAGCACCGTATCGGCTAGCGGGGTGGTAGATACGCAGTATTTT
V gene: TRBV2
J gene: TRBJ2-3
clone size: -
D gene: TRBD2

CDR3 protein: CASSFLPRTGGNTEAFF
CDR3 DNA: TGTGCCAGCAGCTTCCTTCCCAGGACAGGGGGGAACACTGAAGCTTTCTTT
V gene: TRBV7-8
J gene: TRBJ1-1
clone size: -
D gene: TRBD1

CDR3 protein: CSAREGLAGTYEQYF
CDR3 DNA: TGCAGTGCTAGAGAGGGACTAGCGGGGACCTACGAGCAGTACTTC
V gene: TRBV20-1
J gene: TRBJ2-7
clone size: -
D gene: TRBD2

CDR3 protein: CASSFSPPWSTEAFF
CDR3 DNA: TGTGCCAGCAGCTTTTCCCCCCCGTGGAGCACTGAAGCTTTCTTT
V gene: TRBV7-2
J gene: TRBJ1-1
clone size: few
D gene: -

CDR3 protein: CASSSETSGYNEQFF
CDR3 DNA: TGTGCCAGCAGCTCTGAGACTAGCGGCTACAATGAGCAGTTCTTC
V gene: TRBV7-2
J gene: TRBJ2-1
clone size: many
D gene: TRBD2

CDR3 protein: CATSRDTGEQFF
CDR3 DNA: TGTGCCACCAGCAGAGATACCGGTGAGCAGTTCTTC
V gene: TRBV15
J gene: TRBJ2-1
clone size: few
D gene: -

CDR3 protein: CASSDPDRGGWQETQYF
CDR3 DNA: TGTGCCAGCAGTGATCCGGACAGGGGGGGTTGGCAAGAGACCCAGTACTTC
V gene: TRBV6-1
J gene: TRBJ2-5
clone size: once
D gene: TRBD1

CDR3 protein: CSARDRTTGHMNTEAFF
CDR3 DNA: TGCAGTGCTAGAGATCGGACCACCGGGCACATGAACACTGAAGCTTTCTTT
V gene: TRBV20-1
J gene: TRBJ1-1
clone size: many
D gene: -

CDR3 protein: CASSSERGFVNEQFF
CDR3 DNA: TGCGCCAGCAGCTCGGAAAGGGGGTTCGTCAATGAGCAGTTCTTC
V gene: TRBV5-1
J gene: TRBJ2-1
clone size: -
D gene: -

CDR3 protein: CASRRTWEAFF
CDR3 DNA: TGTGCCAGTCGCAGGACGTGGGAAGCTTTCTTT
V gene: TRBV2
J gene: TRBJ1-1
clone size: many
D gene: -

CDR3 protein: CASSLSGFATNEKLFF
CDR3 DNA: TGTGCCAGCAGCCTCTCAGGTTTTGCAACTAATGAAAAACTGTTTTTT
V gene: TRBV3-1
J gene: TRBJ1-4
clone size: few
D gene: -

CDR3 protein: CASSQLTRIYGYTF
CDR3 DNA: TGTGCCAGCAGCCAGCTTACACGGATCTATGGCTACACCTTC
V gene: TRBV28
J gene: TRBJ1-2
clone size: few
D gene: -

CDR3 protein: CASSSSEASNYYGYTF
CDR3 DNA: TGTGCCAGCAGCTCCAGCGAAGCTTCCAACTACTATGGCTACACCTTC
V gene: TRBV7-9
J gene: TRBJ1-2
clone size: -
D gene: -

CDR3 protein: CASSSRSSPSTDTQYF
CDR3 DNA: TGTGCCAGCAGTAGTCGGTCCAGTCCTAGCACAGATACGCAGTATTTT
V gene: TRBV11-3
J gene: TRBJ2-3
clone size: -
D gene: -

CDR3 protein: CASSSKRPGLAARNEQFF
CDR3 DNA: TGTGCCAGCAGTTCAAAGAGGCCGGGACTAGCGGCCCGCAATGAGCAGTTCTTC
V gene: TRBV6-2/TRBV6-3
J gene: TRBJ2-1
clone size: few
D gene: TRBD2

CDR3 protein: CSARDQGTGVIPETQYF
CDR3 DNA: TGCAGTGCTAGAGATCAGGGGACAGGGGTGATCCCAGAGACCCAGTACTTC
V gene: TRBV20-1
J gene: TRBJ2-5
clone size: few
D gene: TRBD1

CDR3 protein: CASSSDRGIGNTIYF
CDR3 DNA: TGTGCCAGCAGCTCCGACAGGGGTATAGGAAACACCATATATTTT
V gene: TRBV7-9
J gene: TRBJ1-3
clone size: few
D gene: TRBD1

CDR3 protein: CASSPRTESGQPQHF
CDR3 DNA: TGCGCCAGCAGCCCGCGGACAGAGTCCGGTCAGCCCCAGCATTTT
V gene: TRBV4-1
J gene: TRBJ1-5
clone size: few
D gene: -

CDR3 protein: CSARDPFVSRKETQYF
CDR3 DNA: TGCAGTGCTAGAGATCCGTTTGTCAGCCGTAAAGAGACCCAGTACTTC
V gene: TRBV20-1
J gene: TRBJ2-5
clone size: -
D gene: -

CDR3 protein: CSVVPGSAYEQYF
CDR3 DNA: TGCAGCGTTGTACCAGGGTCGGCCTACGAGCAGTACTTC
V gene: TRBV29-1
J gene: TRBJ2-7
clone size: many
D gene: -

CDR3 protein: CASSLAGLAGSYQETQYF
CDR3 DNA: TGCGCCAGCAGCTTGGCTGGCCTAGCGGGGTCCTACCAAGAGACCCAGTACTTC
V gene: TRBV5-1
J gene: TRBJ2-5
clone size: few
D gene: TRBD2

CDR3 protein: CASSLRGWDQETQYF
CDR3 DNA: TGTGCCAGCAGCTTGAGGGGGTGGGACCAAGAGACCCAGTACTTC
V gene: TRBV5-6
J gene: TRBJ2-5
clone size: -
D gene: -

CDR3 protein: CASSPLAKADTQYF
CDR3 DNA: TGTGCCAGCAGCCCACTAGCGAAGGCAGATACGCAGTATTTT
V gene: TRBV7-9
J gene: TRBJ2-3
clone size: few
D gene: TRBD2

CDR3 protein: CASSLEGLAGVTRINEQFF
CDR3 DNA: TGTGCCAGCAGCTTAGAGGGACTAGCGGGGGTAACCCGTATCAATGAGCAGTTCTTC
V gene: TRBV7-8
J gene: TRBJ2-1
clone size: few
D gene: TRBD2

CDR3 protein: CASSLSEGVTEAFF
CDR3 DNA: TGCGCCAGCAGCTTATCAGAGGGGGTTACTGAAGCTTTCTTT
V gene: TRBV4-1
J gene: TRBJ1-1
clone size: few
D gene: -

CDR3 protein: CASSLLPTVRYTQYF
CDR3 DNA: TGTGCCAGCAGCTTGTTACCCACGGTTAGGTATACGCAGTATTTT
V gene: TRBV5-4
J gene: TRBJ2-3
clone size: -
D gene: -

CDR3 protein: CVWSTGAAYEQYF
CDR3 DNA: TGTGTCTGGAGCACCGGGGCCGCCTACGAGCAGTACTTC
V gene: TRBV30
J gene: TRBJ2-7
clone size: -
D gene: -

CDR3 protein: CASSVRGGQAHNEQFF
CDR3 DNA: TGTGCCAGCAGTGTCCGGGGTGGGCAGGCCCACAATGAGCAGTTCTTC
V gene: TRBV6-4
J gene: TRBJ2-1
clone size: few
D gene: -

CDR3 protein: CASSQGPNPSGANVLTF
CDR3 DNA: TGCGCCAGCAGCCAGGGACCCAACCCCTCTGGGGCCAACGTCCTGACTTTC
V gene: TRBV4-1
J gene: TRBJ2-6
clone size: -
D gene: -

CDR3 protein: CASSYGGTGGIYEQYF
CDR3 DNA: TGTGCCAGCAGTTACGGCGGGACAGGGGGAATCTACGAGCAGTACTTC
V gene: TRBV6-2/TRBV6-3
J gene: TRBJ2-7
clone size: many
D gene: TRBD1

CDR3 protein: CASSYRVDYGYTF
CDR3 DNA: TGTGCCAGCAGTTACCGAGTTGACTATGGCTACACCTTC
V gene: TRBV6-5
J gene: TRBJ1-2
clone size: many
D gene: -

CDR3 protein: CASSQDVADTLQETQYF
CDR3 DNA: TGTGCCAGCAGCCAAGATGTGGCAGACACTCTCCAAGAGACCCAGTACTTC
V gene: TRBV3-1
J gene: TRBJ2-5
clone size: -
D gene: -

CDR3 protein: CASSQAGTGAATEAFF
CDR3 DNA: TGTGCCAGCAGCCAGGCCGGGACAGGGGCGGCGACTGAAGCTTTCTTT
V gene: TRBV3-1
J gene: TRBJ1-1
clone size: few
D gene: TRBD1

CDR3 protein: CASSSLAGSDYEQYF
CDR3 DNA: TGTGCCAGCAGTTCCTTGGCCGGGTCCGACTACGAGCAGTACTTC
V gene: TRBV12-3/TRBV12-4
J gene: TRBJ2-7
clone size: -
D gene: -

CDR3 protein: CASSISGQGFTEAFF
CDR3 DNA: TGTGCCAGTAGTATCTCCGGACAGGGTTTTACTGAAGCTTTCTTT
V gene: TRBV19
J gene: TRBJ1-1
clone size: -
D gene: TRBD1

CDR3 protein: CASSLGGTGPFNQPQHF
CDR3 DNA: TGTGCCAGCAGCTTAGGGGGGACAGGCCCTTTCAATCAGCCCCAGCATTTT
V gene: TRBV7-2
J gene: TRBJ1-5
clone size: -
D gene: TRBD1

CDR3 protein: CASSWTGGDTQYF
CDR3 DNA: TGTGCCAGCAGCTGGACCGGGGGGGATACGCAGTATTTT
V gene: TRBV7-6
J gene: TRBJ2-3
clone size: -
D gene: TRBD2

CDR3 protein: CASSLNLAVYQETQYF
CDR3 DNA: TGTGCCAGCAGTTTGAACCTAGCGGTTTACCAAGAGACCCAGTACTTC
V gene: TRBV28
J gene: TRBJ2-5
clone size: -
D gene: TRBD2